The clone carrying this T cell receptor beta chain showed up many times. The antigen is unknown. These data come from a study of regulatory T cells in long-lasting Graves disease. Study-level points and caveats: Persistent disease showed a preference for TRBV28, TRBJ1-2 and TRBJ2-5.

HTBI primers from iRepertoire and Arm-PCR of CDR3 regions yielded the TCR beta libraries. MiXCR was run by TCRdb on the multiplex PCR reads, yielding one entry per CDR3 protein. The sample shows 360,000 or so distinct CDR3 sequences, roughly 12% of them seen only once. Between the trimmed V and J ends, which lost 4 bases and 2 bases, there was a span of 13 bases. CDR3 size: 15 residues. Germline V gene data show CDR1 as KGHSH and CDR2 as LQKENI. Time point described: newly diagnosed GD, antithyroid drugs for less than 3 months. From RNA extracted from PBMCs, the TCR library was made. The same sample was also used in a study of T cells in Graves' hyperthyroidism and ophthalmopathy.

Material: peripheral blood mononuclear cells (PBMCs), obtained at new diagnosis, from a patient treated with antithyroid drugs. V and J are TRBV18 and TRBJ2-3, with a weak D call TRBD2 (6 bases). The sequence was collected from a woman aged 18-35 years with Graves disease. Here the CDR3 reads CASSLEGHFTDTQYF. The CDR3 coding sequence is TGTGCCAGCTCACTGGAGGGGCACTTCACAGATACGCAGTATTTT.